The rows below give T cell receptor beta chains drawn from one sample of a study of cytomegalovirus exposure and HLA in healthy donors. Produced via immunoSEQ multiplex PCR; TCRdb's table is partial and in-frame only. The top ten clones hold 2% to 2.5% of a sample with fewer than 200,000 clones, more than 75% of them seen once. The specimen was PBMCs. Source of these receptors: a man between 18 and 35 years old in good health and CMV-seropositive. Both conserved end residues are part of each CDR3. The D gene is left open where the match is weak. Clone size appears in some rows only: once, few, many, or a class for an expanded clone.

j_call: TRBJ2-1; d_call: TRBD1; clone_size: NA; v_call: TRBV23-1; cdr3_nt: TGCGCCAGCAGTCAACCCCCGGGACAGGGGTACAATGAGCAGTTCTTC; cdr3_aa: CASSQPPGQGYNEQFF
j_call: TRBJ2-7; d_call: NA; clone_size: NA; v_call: TRBV2; cdr3_nt: TGTGCCAGCAGTGGTAGGGGAAGGGTCGAGCAGTACTTC; cdr3_aa: CASSGRGRVEQYF
j_call: TRBJ2-5; d_call: TRBD2; clone_size: NA; v_call: TRBV7-2; cdr3_nt: TGTGCCAGCAGCTTAGTCAGCGGGGCACGGGAGACCCAGTACTTC; cdr3_aa: CASSLVSGARETQYF
j_call: TRBJ1-1; d_call: NA; clone_size: NA; v_call: TRBV9; cdr3_nt: TGTGCCAGCAGCCCTCGGACAGACTTGAACACTGAAGCTTTCTTT; cdr3_aa: CASSPRTDLNTEAFF
j_call: TRBJ1-4; d_call: NA; clone_size: NA; v_call: TRBV4-3; cdr3_nt: TGCGCCAGCAGTCAGACCGGGGCTAATGAAAAACTGTTTTTT; cdr3_aa: CASSQTGANEKLFF
j_call: TRBJ2-3; d_call: TRBD2; clone_size: NA; v_call: TRBV7-2; cdr3_nt: TGTGCCAGCAGCTCCGGGACTAGTCCAGATACGCAGTATTTT; cdr3_aa: CASSSGTSPDTQYF
j_call: TRBJ2-7; d_call: TRBD2; clone_size: NA; v_call: TRBV7-2; cdr3_nt: TGTGCCAGCAGCTTAGAGCGGGACTCCTCCTACGAGCAGTACTTC; cdr3_aa: CASSLERDSSYEQYF
j_call: TRBJ1-2; d_call: TRBD1; clone_size: NA; v_call: TRBV19; cdr3_nt: TGTGCCAGTAGTACCCTCGGGACAGGGGATTCTTATGGCTACACCTTC; cdr3_aa: CASSTLGTGDSYGYTF
j_call: TRBJ2-7; d_call: NA; clone_size: once; v_call: TRBV14; cdr3_nt: TGTGCCAGCAGCCAAGACACAGGTCCCTACGAGCAGTACTTC; cdr3_aa: CASSQDTGPYEQYF
j_call: TRBJ2-6; d_call: NA; clone_size: few; v_call: TRBV6-1; cdr3_nt: TGTGCCAGCAGTGGGGTGGGAGGGGGGGCCAACGGCCTGACTTTC; cdr3_aa: CASSGVGGGANGLTF
j_call: TRBJ1-6; d_call: NA; clone_size: once; v_call: TRBV10-3; cdr3_nt: TGTGCCATCAGTGACCGGGTATATTCACCCCTCCACTTT; cdr3_aa: CAISDRVYSPLHF
j_call: TRBJ1-2; d_call: NA; clone_size: NA; v_call: TRBV4-1; cdr3_nt: TGCGCCAGCAGCCCCCGAGTTGGGCACTCGGGGGGCACTAACTATGGCTACACCTTC; cdr3_aa: CASSPRVGHSGGTNYGYTF
j_call: TRBJ2-7; d_call: NA; clone_size: NA; v_call: TRBV5-1; cdr3_nt: TGCGCCAGCAGCTTGGACATCTCCTACGAGCAGTACTTC; cdr3_aa: CASSLDISYEQYF
j_call: TRBJ2-3; d_call: TRBD2; clone_size: NA; v_call: TRBV5-4; cdr3_nt: TGTGCCAGCAGCATCAAGACTAGCTCCACAGATACGCAGTATTTT; cdr3_aa: CASSIKTSSTDTQYF
j_call: TRBJ2-1; d_call: TRBD1; clone_size: NA; v_call: TRBV13; cdr3_nt: TGTGCCAGCAGCTCTCATTACCAGGGGGCGAGGAATGAGCAGTTCTTC; cdr3_aa: CASSSHYQGARNEQFF
j_call: TRBJ2-2; d_call: NA; clone_size: few; v_call: TRBV12-5; cdr3_nt: TGTGCTAGTGCTCGAGAGGAAACCGGGGAGCTGTTTTTT; cdr3_aa: CASAREETGELFF
j_call: TRBJ2-1; d_call: NA; clone_size: NA; v_call: TRBV7-3; cdr3_nt: TGTGCCAGCAGCCCGCTCGGGGGTCTTGAGCAGTTCTTC; cdr3_aa: CASSPLGGLEQFF
j_call: TRBJ2-5; d_call: NA; clone_size: NA; v_call: TRBV13; cdr3_nt: TGTGCCAGCAGCTTAGGCCGGGGTTCAGAGACCCAGTACTTC; cdr3_aa: CASSLGRGSETQYF
j_call: TRBJ1-2; d_call: TRBD1; clone_size: NA; v_call: TRBV27; cdr3_nt: TGTGCCAGCAGTTTATCAGGGACAGGCTATGGCTACACCTTC; cdr3_aa: CASSLSGTGYGYTF
j_call: TRBJ1-2; d_call: TRBD1; clone_size: NA; v_call: TRBV18; cdr3_nt: TGTGCCAGCTCACCACGATCGTCGGGGGGACAGGGCCGTTTGGGCTACACCTTC; cdr3_aa: CASSPRSSGGQGRLGYTF
j_call: TRBJ1-1; d_call: TRBD1; clone_size: NA; v_call: TRBV19; cdr3_nt: TGTGCCAGTAGTATGGGACAGGTGAACACTGAAGCTTTCTTT; cdr3_aa: CASSMGQVNTEAFF
j_call: TRBJ1-1; d_call: TRBD1; clone_size: NA; v_call: TRBV6-6; cdr3_nt: TGTGCCAGCAGTTACTTGGCAGGGGGGACTGAAGCTTTCTTT; cdr3_aa: CASSYLAGGTEAFF
j_call: TRBJ1-1; d_call: TRBD1; clone_size: NA; v_call: TRBV29-1; cdr3_nt: TGCAGCGTTGTATATAGAGGGACAGATCTCATGAACACTGAAGCTTTCTTT; cdr3_aa: CSVVYRGTDLMNTEAFF
j_call: TRBJ2-7; d_call: NA; clone_size: NA; v_call: TRBV13; cdr3_nt: TGTGCCAGCAGCCGGAGACAGACCCGAGCCTACGAGCAGTACTTC; cdr3_aa: CASSRRQTRAYEQYF
j_call: TRBJ2-7; d_call: NA; clone_size: NA; v_call: TRBV19; cdr3_nt: TGTGCCAGTAAAGTGGGGGCAGGCCCCAACTACGAGCAGTACTTC; cdr3_aa: CASKVGAGPNYEQYF
j_call: TRBJ2-7; d_call: TRBD2; clone_size: NA; v_call: TRBV7-9; cdr3_nt: TGTGCCAGCAGGCTAGCGGGGGGGCCTTACGAGCAGTACTTC; cdr3_aa: CASRLAGGPYEQYF
j_call: TRBJ2-7; d_call: NA; clone_size: NA; v_call: TRBV5-4; cdr3_nt: TGTGCCAGCAGCTGGCAGGGTTACGAGCAGTACTTC; cdr3_aa: CASSWQGYEQYF
j_call: TRBJ2-7; d_call: TRBD1; clone_size: NA; v_call: TRBV11-2; cdr3_nt: TGTGCCAGCAGCTTTGGGGAAGGCAGGGGGCTTGTCTACGAGCAGTACTTC; cdr3_aa: CASSFGEGRGLVYEQYF